This T cell receptor beta chain was captured in a study of beta chain features in type 1 diabetes. Study-wide results and caveats: An over-representation of cells with high TCR expression could result from cDNA sequencing.

The germline V gene encodes CDR1 SGHNT and CDR2 YYREEE (reference sequence). This CDR3 has 14 amino acids. V was cut by 2 bases and J by 0 bases, with 9 bases left in between. Expressed TCRB transcripts were sequenced because the entire RNA isolate underwent reverse transcription. Sequenced by immunoSEQ multiplex PCR; TCRdb stores in-frame clones only, minus some. The sample contains roughly 380,000 clones, 15% to 20% of which appear only once. Note on this clone: Its antigen is not known.

Heparinised blood was drawn once per donor, averaging about 0.11 L. Sorting gave populations that all exceeded 98% purity. The chain couples TRBV5-4 to TRBJ2-7, with a weak D call TRBD1 (5 bases). The source material was naive CD4+ T cells from blood. The clonotype was recovered from a woman aged 18-29 years in good health. DNA of the CDR3: TGTGCCAGCAGCTTTCGACAGTCCTCCTACGAGCAGTACTTC. As protein: CASSFRQSSYEQYF.